A selection of T cell receptor beta chains follows, all from one sample in a study of human T cells and chemical hapten exposure. In TCRdb, the RACE reads were re-called with MiXCR into one record per CDR3 protein. Of approximately 340,000 distinct CDR3 sequences listed, under 8% are singletons. This specimen consisted of whole blood, obtained in connection with sensitization to the hapten diphenylcyclopropenone (DPC). The receptors come from a woman younger than 30 with alopecia areata. Some clones in this sample may be carry-over from other donors' samples. The CDR3 runs from the conserved cysteine through the conserved F or W. The D gene is left open where the match is weak. Clone sizes are given selectively: once, few, many, or a class where the clone is expanded.

>.|TRBJ2-7|TRBV28|.
TGTGCCAGCGGACAGATTTACGAGCAGTACTTC
CASGQIYEQYF
>.|TRBJ1-1|TRBV7-8|.
TGTGCCAGCAGCCCCTTAACTGCTACTGAAGCTTTCTTT
CASSPLTATEAFF
>many|TRBJ1-3|TRBV7-9|TRBD1
TGTGCCAGCGGGGGCCCAAGACAGGGGACGGGAAACACCATATATTTT
CASGGPRQGTGNTIYF
>many|TRBJ2-6|TRBV24-1|.
TGTGCCACCAGTGAAGTTGGGGCCGGGGCCAACGTCCTGACTTTC
CATSEVGAGANVLTF
>.|TRBJ1-1|TRBV20-1|.
TGCAGTGCCGCACAGGGTTACACTGAAGCTTTCTTT
CSAAQGYTEAFF
>.|TRBJ2-5|TRBV5-1|TRBD1
TGCGCCAGCAGCTTATACAGGGGGTCCCAAGAGACCCAGTACTTC
CASSLYRGSQETQYF
>.|TRBJ2-3|TRBV6-2/TRBV6-3|.
TGTGCCAGCAGTTACGCGGATAAAACAGATACGCAGTATTTT
CASSYADKTDTQYF
>few|TRBJ1-5|TRBV20-1|TRBD1
TGCAGTGCTAGAGCCAAGGACAGGGGGAGCCAGCCCCAGCATTTT
CSARAKDRGSQPQHF
>few|TRBJ1-5|TRBV7-2|TRBD1
TGTGCCAGCAGCTCAGACAGGGGGCCAAATCAGCCCCAGCATTTT
CASSSDRGPNQPQHF
>many|TRBJ1-3|TRBV12-3/TRBV12-4|.
TGTGCCAGCAGTAAAACCCTAACAACCATATATTTT
CASSKTLTTIYF
>many|TRBJ2-7|TRBV4-2|TRBD2
TGTGCCAGCAGCCGGGGGGGAACCGAGCAGTACTTC
CASSRGGTEQYF
>.|TRBJ1-2|TRBV7-9|TRBD1
TGTGCCACCGAGCGCCCAGGGGGAGGAAGCTATGGCTACACCTTC
CATERPGGGSYGYTF
>few|TRBJ1-3|TRBV2|.
TGTGCCAGCAGTCAAGGGACGGGAAACTCTGGAAACACCATATATTTT
CASSQGTGNSGNTIYF
>.|TRBJ2-3|TRBV5-1|.
TGCGCCAGCAGCTTGGGCGGAAAAGATACGCAGTATTTT
CASSLGGKDTQYF
>.|TRBJ1-6|TRBV20-1|.
TGCAGTGCTAGAACTCCATCGGGGGGAGTCTCAGGGGCTAGGGCCAGGGTCCTTAATTCACCCCTCCACTTT
CSARTPSGGVSGARARVLNSPLHF
>.|TRBJ2-7|TRBV9|.
TGTGCCAGCAGCCAAAAACCCGGGGTGTCCTACGAGCAGTACTTC
CASSQKPGVSYEQYF
>few|TRBJ2-7|TRBV7-9|.
TGTGCCAGCAGCCCCCGAGGAGGTAGCGGATCCGAGCAGTACTTC
CASSPRGGSGSEQYF
>.|TRBJ2-7|TRBV12-3/TRBV12-4|.
TGTGCCAGCAGTTTCAGGGTGGGCGAGCAGTACTTC
CASSFRVGEQYF
>few|TRBJ2-1|TRBV11-2|TRBD1
TGTGCCAGCAGCCGCGCCGGGGGACAGGGGGAGCAGTTCTTC
CASSRAGGQGEQFF
>.|TRBJ2-5|TRBV6-5|.
TGTGCCAGCAGCCGGACTCGAGGTTCTAAAGAGACCCAGTACTTC
CASSRTRGSKETQYF
>.|TRBJ2-3|TRBV5-1|.
TGCGCCAGCAGCTTTTCAGGGAAGGAGTCAGATACGCAGTATTTT
CASSFSGKESDTQYF
>.|TRBJ2-2|TRBV29-1|TRBD1
TGCAGCGCCACCCCCAGGGGGCGCGGGGACACCGGGGAGCTGTTTTTT
CSATPRGRGDTGELFF
>many|TRBJ2-3|TRBV4-1|TRBD2
TGCGCCAGCAGCCAAGAATGGGAGGGTCTCTCTAGCACAGATACGCAGTATTTT
CASSQEWEGLSSTDTQYF
>.|TRBJ1-1|TRBV6-2/TRBV6-3|.
TGTGCCAGCAGTTATCCCTTGACAGAGAACACTGAAGCTTTCTTT
CASSYPLTENTEAFF
>once|TRBJ1-5|TRBV18|TRBD1
TGTGCCAGCTCACCTTATCGACAGGGTAGCAATCAGCCCCAGCATTTT
CASSPYRQGSNQPQHF
>.|TRBJ1-6|TRBV6-5|.
TGTGCCAGCAGCACGACAGGCGACCATAATTCACCCCTCCACTTT
CASSTTGDHNSPLHF
>many|TRBJ1-2|TRBV28|.
TGTGCCAGCAGTAGGACTCAGTGGGACTATGGCTACACCTTC
CASSRTQWDYGYTF
>many|TRBJ1-5|TRBV6-1|.
TGTGCCAGCAGTCCTCTAGACCCTTGGGTTGGAGATAGCAATCAGCCCCAGCATTTT
CASSPLDPWVGDSNQPQHF
>.|TRBJ1-4|TRBV19|.
TGTGCCAGTAGTATAGGACCGGTAGAAAATGAAAAACTGTTTTTT
CASSIGPVENEKLFF
>few|TRBJ2-3|TRBV7-2|TRBD2
TGTGCCAGCAGCCTAAGTCCTAGCGGCCAGGATACGCAGTATTTT
CASSLSPSGQDTQYF
>few|TRBJ1-2|TRBV5-1|.
TGCGCCAGCAGCCAAGCCAGGGGCCCTGGCTACACCTTC
CASSQARGPGYTF
>few|TRBJ1-5|TRBV7-2|.
TGTGCCAGCAGCCGGGCCCTTAGCAATCAGCCCCAGCATTTT
CASSRALSNQPQHF
>many|TRBJ2-2|TRBV18|.
TGTGCCAGCTCATCACAGACAGCCGGGGAGCTGTTTTTT
CASSSQTAGELFF
>many|TRBJ2-1|TRBV5-1|TRBD2
TGCGCCAGCAGCTCCTTTTTGTTTTCCTTAGCGGGGGACAATGAGCAGTTCTTC
CASSSFLFSLAGDNEQFF
>many|TRBJ2-5|TRBV3-1|.
TGTGCCAGCAGCCAAGTAAGCGGGGAGACCCAGTACTTC
CASSQVSGETQYF
>.|TRBJ1-4|TRBV21-1|.
TGTGCCAGCAGCAAAAAGGAGAGGGCAGAACATCTATCAACTAATGAAAAACTGTTTTTT
CASSKKERAEHLSTNEKLFF
>many|TRBJ2-3|TRBV7-3|.
TGTGCCAGCAGCTTAGGGCCCCCAGAGTGGGGGCCAGATACGCAGTATTTT
CASSLGPPEWGPDTQYF
>many|TRBJ1-6|TRBV7-6|.
TGTGCCAGCAGCTCACAGAGGGGAAATAGGGGTTCACCCCTCCACTTT
CASSSQRGNRGSPLHF
>few|TRBJ1-1|TRBV7-6|.
TGTGCCAGCAGCTTAGCAGGGGGGTCCACTGAAGCTTTCTTT
CASSLAGGSTEAFF
>.|TRBJ2-5|TRBV18|.
TGTGCCAGCTCACCACTATCAGAATGGAGAGAGACCCAGTACTTC
CASSPLSEWRETQYF
>few|TRBJ2-2|TRBV27|.
TGTGCCAGCAGTCCTCGACCCATCACCGGGGAGCTGTTTTTT
CASSPRPITGELFF
>few|TRBJ1-1|TRBV6-6|TRBD1
TGTGCCAGCAGTCTGGCCCGGACAGGGATGAACACTGAAGCTTTCTTT
CASSLARTGMNTEAFF
>.|TRBJ2-2|TRBV5-4|.
TGTGCCAGCAGCCGCTTACAGGGGAACACCGGGGAGCTGTTTTTT
CASSRLQGNTGELFF
>.|TRBJ1-5|TRBV7-9|.
TGTGCCAGAAGCTTAGTAAGTGTTTGGAATCAGCCCCAGCATTTT
CARSLVSVWNQPQHF
>few|TRBJ2-7|TRBV18|.
TGTGCCAGCTCGGATCTCGACAAAGGCTACGAGCAGTACTTC
CASSDLDKGYEQYF
>many|TRBJ1-2|TRBV20-1|.
TGCAGTGCGAGGACAGAAACTAACTATGGCTACACCTTC
CSARTETNYGYTF
>many|TRBJ1-2|TRBV29-1|TRBD1
TGCAGCGTGCCGGGACAGGGAAATGGCTACACCTTC
CSVPGQGNGYTF
>.|TRBJ2-7|TRBV12-3/TRBV12-4|TRBD1
TGTGCCAGCAGTTTTATCGCGGGACAGGGCTACGAGCAGTACTTC
CASSFIAGQGYEQYF
>many|TRBJ1-1|TRBV6-5|.
TGTGCCAGCAGTGAGAATGCTGAAGCTTTCTTT
CASSENAEAFF
>few|TRBJ1-2|TRBV25-1|.
TGTGCCAGCGGAGGAACTCAGGGGCACACCTTC
CASGGTQGHTF
>many|TRBJ2-3|TRBV20-1|TRBD2
TGCAGTGCTATTGACCGACTAGCGGGCACAGATACGCAGTATTTT
CSAIDRLAGTDTQYF
>.|TRBJ2-5|TRBV5-4|.
TGTGCCAGCAGCTTTCAGGGTCGGGGTCAAGAGACCCAGTACTTC
CASSFQGRGQETQYF